Each of the 20 T cell receptor beta chains below was sequenced from the same sample in a study of regulatory T cells in long-lasting Graves disease (dated by TCRdb to about 2021). The library relied on multiplex PCR. This sample was sequenced with an Illumina HiSeq 4000. TCR beta libraries were built with iRepertoire HTBI primers and Arm-PCR amplification of CDR3 regions. Using fastp trimming at Q25 and MiXCR clonotype assembly, TCRdb reanalyzed the public sequencing data and kept in-frame beta chains. CDR3 protein duplicates are merged, each entry listing the most common genes and DNA. The sample table holds 400,000 to 450,000 distinct CDR3 sequences, of which roughly a quarter were seen once. 26% of the sample lies in the top ten. The time point label here, explained by the study, means: persistent/refractory GD, antithyroid drugs over 5 years with positive TRAb. For both TCR sequencing and RNA sequencing, RNA was extracted from PBMCs in TRIzol.

The source material was peripheral blood mononuclear cells (PBMCs), sampled when the disease was refractory, from a patient treated with antithyroid drugs. The receptors were sampled from a female donor with Graves disease.

V is TRBV12-5 and J is TRBJ2-1; possible D gene TRBD1, 6 bases. Germline CDR1 reads LGHNT; CDR2 reads FRNRAP. The CDR3 extends over 18 amino acids. V lost 5 bases, J lost 0 bases, and 20 bases lay in between. CDR3 DNA: TGTGCTAGTGGTACATGGCGCCCCGGGACACCCTCCTACAATGAGCAGTTCTTC. This sequence encodes CASGTWRPGTPSYNEQFF.

This clonotype was observed a single time. A much larger clone differs from this one at a single base, so this may be a read error. V is TRBV28 and J is TRBJ2-2, with D possibly being TRBD2 (6 bases). The CDR3 has 13 amino acids. Germline lookup yields CDR1 MDHEN and CDR2 SYDVKM. For the CDR3, the DNA is TGTGCCAGCCTCCTAGCGTACACCGGGGAGCCGTTTTTT. It translates to CASLLAYTGEPFF.

The CDR3 bases are TGCAGTGCTCAAAGACTGGGTTCTTTGGAAAGCAATCAGCCCCAGCATTTT. Protein sequence: CSAQRLGSLESNQPQHF. V gene TRBV20-1 combines with J gene TRBJ1-5; D unresolved. V lost 5 bases, J lost 1 base, and 21 bases lay in between. The germline V gene encodes CDR1 DFQATT and CDR2 SNEGSKA (reference sequence). This CDR3 contains 17 residues.

V is TRBV20-1 and J is TRBJ2-1, with TRBD2 matching 14 bases. From germline, CDR1 is DFQATT and CDR2 SNEGSKA (reference sequence). The CDR3 is 18 residues long. Trimming cost V 5 bases and J 7 bases; bases outside gene matches: 16. The CDR3 protein is CSAPLPSGTSGSGNEQFF. CDR3 nucleotides: TGCAGTGCTCCCCTTCCGTCCGGGACTAGCGGGAGTGGGAATGAGCAGTTCTTC.

This clonotype has more than one count but fewer than ten. This chain links TRBV7-8 with TRBJ2-6; perhaps TRBD2 as D (6 bases). Germline CDR1 reads SGHVS; CDR2 reads FQNEAQ. The V and J ends lost 1 base and 0 bases respectively, with 16 bases between them. This CDR3 has 19 amino acids. In DNA form, the CDR3 reads TGTGCCAGCAGCTTAGTGTGGAGCGGAGGGTACTCTGGGGCCAACGTCCTGACTTTC. Translating it yields CASSLVWSGGYSGANVLTF.

This clonotype came up a few times. The rearrangement uses TRBV20-1 and TRBJ2-5, with D hard to call. CDR3 length: 13 amino acids. Germline V lookup: CDR1 DFQATT, CDR2 SNEGSKA (reference sequence). The DNA for the CDR3 is TGCAGCCCAAAATTCAGGTTACAAGAGACCCAGTACTTC. Protein sequence: CSPKFRLQETQYF.

CDR3 region: CASSYSRGAYGEQYF. Written as DNA, the CDR3 is TGTGCCAGCAGTTACTCTCGGGGGGCCTATGGCGAGCAGTACTTC. The V call is TRBV6-5, the J call TRBJ2-7, with D perhaps TRBD2 (7 bases). Trimming removed 0 bases at V and 6 bases at J, with 15 bases between. Germline loops: CDR1 MNHEY, CDR2 SVGAGI. This CDR3 contains 15 residues.

In DNA form, the CDR3 reads TGCAGTGCTTTCTTTAGCGGGAGAGAGACCCAGTACTTC. Its translation: CSAFFSGRETQYF. The chain joins TRBV20-1 to TRBJ2-5; 9 bases agree with TRBD2. The V gene's germline CDR1 is DFQATT and CDR2 SNEGSKA (reference sequence). The CDR3 runs to 13 residues. J was trimmed by 4 bases and V by 5 bases; bases with no gene match: 5.

CDR3 region: CASSEAGISGNTIYF. The CDR3 region has the DNA TGTGCCAGCAGTGAAGCCGGGATCTCTGGAAACACCATATATTTT. The gene calls are TRBV2 and TRBJ1-3, with unresolved D. Trimming removed 0 bases at V and 0 bases at J, with 6 bases between. The CDR3 totals 15 residues. Germline V gives CDR1 SNHLY, CDR2 FYNNEI.

This clonotype occurred many times. This chain links TRBV3-1 with TRBJ2-5; 8 nucleotides align to TRBD1. The CDR3 covers 14 residues. V lost 3 bases and J lost 5; bases outside the gene matches: 5. Germline values: CDR1 LGHDT, CDR2 YNNKEL (reference sequence). CDR3: CASSHRTGLETQYF. The CDR3 DNA follows: TGTGCCAGCAGCCATAGGACAGGGCTGGAGACCCAGTACTTC.

The CDR3 is CASSLVGPPYEQYF. For the CDR3, the DNA is TGTGCCAGCAGCTTAGTGGGGCCCCCCTACGAGCAGTACTTC. V is TRBV7-9 and J is TRBJ2-7; tentatively, D is TRBD1 (5 bases). Between the trimmed V and J ends, which lost 1 base and 2 bases, there was a span of 9 bases. This CDR3 has 14 amino acids. Germline loops: CDR1 SEHNR, CDR2 FQNEAQ (reference sequence).

The V gene is TRBV24-1, the J gene TRBJ2-2, with 7 bases fitting TRBD2. V was pared by 8 bases and J by 7 bases, with 9 bases of the junction left unmatched. The CDR3 spans 14 residues. Germline V CDR1 and CDR2: KGHDR, SFDVKD. The CDR3 bases are TGTGCCACCAAGGCGGGAGCCGGCGGCGGGGAGCTGTTTTTT. Protein product: CATKAGAGGGELFF.

V and J are TRBV7-9 and TRBJ2-7; D is possibly TRBD2 (5 bases). Per the germline V gene, CDR1 is SEHNR and CDR2 is FQNEAQ (reference sequence). Trimming stripped 5 bases from V and 3 bases from J, with 23 bases between. The CDR3 consists of 17 residues. CDR3 sequence reads: CASSLTRPTEGGYEQYF. The CDR3 coding sequence is TGTGCCAGCAGCCTAACCAGACCTACAGAGGGTGGCTACGAGCAGTACTTC.

This clonotype was found many times. The V and J genes are TRBV6-5 and TRBJ2-7; 14 bases are shared with TRBD2. This CDR3 contains 16 residues. V lost 2 bases, J lost 11 bases, and 11 bases stayed unmatched. Germline CDR1 is MNHEY and CDR2 is SVGAGI. CDR3 in DNA: TGTGCCAGCAGTTACCGGACTAGCGGGAGGCCAAAAATGGAGTACTTC. Translated, it gives CASSYRTSGRPKMEYF.

This clonotype was picked up many times. The rearrangement uses TRBV28 and TRBJ2-3; 9 bases fit TRBD1. Germline CDR1 is MDHEN and CDR2 is SYDVKM. This CDR3 region has 18 residues. V shed 5 bases and J 3 bases; nucleotides not matched to a gene: 15. The DNA of the CDR3 is TGTGCCAGCAGTCCCCCGGGACAGGGACTCAAAGGGACAGATACGCAGTATTTT. Translation gives CASSPPGQGLKGTDTQYF.

The table lists this clonotype with many counts. The chain uses TRBV6-1 and TRBJ1-5; D call uncertain. Germline values: CDR1 MNHNS, CDR2 SASEGT. The germline V and J ends were trimmed by 2 bases and 4 bases, with 15 bases remaining between them. The CDR3 has 16 amino acids. CDR3 DNA: TGTGCCAGCAGTGAATTTCGAGGCAGAGGGAATCAGCCCCAGCATTTT. This codes for CASSEFRGRGNQPQHF.

A few counts support this clonotype. The chain uses TRBV6-1 and TRBJ2-5; perhaps TRBD2 as D (7 bases). The CDR3 has 16 residues. V was shortened by 2 bases and J by 5 bases, with 18 bases between the two germline ends. Germline CDR1 and CDR2: MNHNS and SASEGT. This chain's CDR3 is CASSEPPRGRAETQYF. DNA for the CDR3: TGTGCCAGCAGTGAACCACCAAGGGGGAGGGCTGAGACCCAGTACTTC.

The chain carries TRBV20-1 and TRBJ2-7; 7 bases match TRBD2. In germline, CDR1 is DFQATT, CDR2 SNEGSKA (reference sequence). J gave up 3 bases and V 2 bases, and 13 bases lay outside the gene matches. This CDR3 has 16 residues. Here the CDR3 DNA reads TGCAGTGCTAGATCCGGGGAGCTAGCGGACTACTACGAGCAGTACTTC. It translates to CSARSGELADYYEQYF.

This clonotype was seen just once. This chain joins TRBV19 and TRBJ2-7; 9 positions match TRBD1. Trimming at V came to 2 bases and at J to 5 bases, leaving 10 bases not matched to a gene. From germline, CDR1 is LNHDA and CDR2 SQIVND (reference sequence). The CDR3 has 16 amino acids. In DNA form, the CDR3 reads TGTGCCAGTAGTATACTACCGGGACAGGGCTATGACGAGCAGTACTTC. It codes for CASSILPGQGYDEQYF.

This clonotype was seen a few times. The chain employs TRBV3-1 and TRBJ2-7, with 12 bases aligning to TRBD2. The J segment lost 11 bases and the V segment lost 1 base, leaving 3 bases of the junction unmatched. Germline values: CDR1 LGHDT, CDR2 YNNKEL (reference sequence). CDR3 length: 13 amino acids. The CDR3 protein is CASSQGLAGVKYF. CDR3 DNA sequence: TGTGCCAGCAGCCAAGGACTAGCGGGAGTGAAGTACTTC.